Reported below is one TCR beta chain. Its target is not known. The data originate from a study of beta chain features in type 1 diabetes. Study-level results: A moderate, significant TCRB CDR3 shortening appeared in type 1 diabetes across four CD4+ subsets.

This CDR3 is 12 amino acids long. V was pared by 7 bases and J by 6 bases, with 12 bases between. The germline V gene has CDR1 SEHNR and CDR2 FQNEAQ (reference sequence). The sequenced template was cDNA made from the entire isolated RNA. The assay was immunoSEQ multiplex PCR, and TCRdb's table has in-frame clones only and misses some. Of 41,000 or so clones in the sample, roughly 70% were seen once. This chain links TRBV7-9 with TRBJ2-5; the D gene is possibly TRBD2 (6 bases). This TCR came from a man aged 30-40 years with type 1 diabetes. Some clones in this sample may be carry-over from other donors' samples. Source material: Tregs from blood. Here the CDR3 reads CASTAGGQTQYF. The CDR3 DNA sequence: TGTGCCAGCACCGCCGGGGGACAGACCCAGTACTTC.